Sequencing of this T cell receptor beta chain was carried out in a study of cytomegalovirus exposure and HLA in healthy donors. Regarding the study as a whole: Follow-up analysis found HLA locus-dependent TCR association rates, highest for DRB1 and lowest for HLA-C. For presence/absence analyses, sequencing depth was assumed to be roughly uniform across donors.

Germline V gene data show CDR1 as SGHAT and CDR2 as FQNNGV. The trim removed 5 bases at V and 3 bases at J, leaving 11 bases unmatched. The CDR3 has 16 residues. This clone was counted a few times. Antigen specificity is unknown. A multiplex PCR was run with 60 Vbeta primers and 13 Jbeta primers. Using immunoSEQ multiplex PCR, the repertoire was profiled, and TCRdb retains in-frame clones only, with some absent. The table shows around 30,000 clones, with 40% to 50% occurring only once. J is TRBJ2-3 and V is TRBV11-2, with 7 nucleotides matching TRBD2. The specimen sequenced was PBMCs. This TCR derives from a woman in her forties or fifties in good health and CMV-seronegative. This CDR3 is CASSPGLDTWTDTQYF. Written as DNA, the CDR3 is TGTGCCAGCAGCCCCGGACTAGACACTTGGACAGATACGCAGTATTTT.